This is a list of T cell receptor beta chains from one sample in a study of blood T cell repertoires in COVID-19. Produced via immunoSEQ multiplex PCR; TCRdb's table is partial and in-frame only. The sample records roughly 260,000 clones, 70% to 90% being singletons. The sequenced material came from peripheral blood. These receptor sequences come from a woman in her 40s with acute or convalescent COVID-19. Both conserved end residues are part of each CDR3. Each record gives: D gene, J gene, clone size, V gene, CDR3 protein, CDR3 DNA. A D gene is named only where the DNA matches it firmly. Not every row has a clone size; where given, it reads once, few, many or a size class.

>TRBD1|TRBJ1-5|-|TRBV7-8
CASSLVRSGGLGQPQHF
TGTGCCAGCAGCTTAGTCCGCTCAGGGGGTTTGGGGCAGCCCCAGCATTTT
>TRBD1|TRBJ1-1|-|TRBV18
CASSPGTARMNTEAFF
TGTGCCAGCTCACCGGGGACAGCCCGCATGAACACTGAAGCTTTCTTT
>TRBD2|TRBJ2-3|-|TRBV7-2
CASSPSGGLSTDTQYF
TGTGCCAGCAGCCCTAGCGGGGGCCTTAGCACAGATACGCAGTATTTT
>-|TRBJ1-4|once|TRBV2
CASHEGPINEKLFF
TGTGCCAGCCATGAGGGCCCGATTAATGAAAAACTGTTTTTT
>-|TRBJ2-5|-|TRBV24-1
CATSASGLRGETQYF
TGTGCCACCAGTGCCTCCGGGCTCAGGGGAGAGACCCAGTACTTC
>TRBD2|TRBJ2-3|-|TRBV5-4
CASSPEWGTSGFSDTQYF
TGTGCCAGCAGCCCCGAGTGGGGGACTAGCGGGTTTTCAGATACGCAGTATTTT
>TRBD1|TRBJ1-1|-|TRBV5-1
CASSRDRGGNTEAFF
TGCGCCAGCAGCCGTGACAGGGGAGGCAACACTGAAGCTTTCTTT
>-|TRBJ1-1|-|TRBV9
CASSRTPSNTEAFF
TGTGCCAGCAGCAGGACACCATCGAACACTGAAGCTTTCTTT
>TRBD1|TRBJ1-1|once|TRBV27
CASRQGGTEAFF
TGTGCCAGCAGACAGGGGGGCACTGAAGCTTTCTTT
>-|TRBJ1-1|-|TRBV29-1
CSGRGGGNTEAFF
TGCAGCGGCCGGGGTGGAGGGAACACTGAAGCTTTCTTT
>TRBD1|TRBJ2-3|once|TRBV5-1
CASSPGGYTTDTQYF
TGCGCCAGCAGCCCAGGGGGCTATACCACAGATACGCAGTATTTT
>-|TRBJ1-2|-|TRBV18
CASSPLAGEHGYTF
TGTGCCAGCTCGCCCCTTGCAGGGGAGCATGGCTACACCTTC
>TRBD1|TRBJ2-6|-|TRBV11-2
CASVQGAQLGANVLTF
TGTGCCAGCGTACAGGGGGCGCAGCTCGGGGCCAACGTCCTGACTTTC
>-|TRBJ1-5|-|TRBV24-1
CATSKTGGQPQHF
TGTGCCACCAGTAAAACGGGGGGTCAGCCCCAGCATTTT
>-|TRBJ1-1|once|TRBV27
CASKQSMNTEAFF
TGTGCCAGCAAACAGTCGATGAACACTGAAGCTTTCTTT
>-|TRBJ2-1|-|TRBV19
CASGPYSYNEQFF
TGTGCCAGTGGGCCTTATTCATACAATGAGCAGTTCTTC
>-|TRBJ1-1|-|TRBV6-5
CASRQYSMNTEAFF
TGTGCCAGCAGACAGTACTCCATGAACACTGAAGCTTTCTTT
>-|TRBJ1-4|-|TRBV11-2
CASSSIGQTNEKLFF
TGTGCCAGCAGCTCAATAGGACAGACTAATGAAAAACTGTTTTTT
>TRBD2|TRBJ2-3|-|TRBV15
CATSRDIAGVNTDTQYF
TGTGCCACCAGCAGAGATATAGCGGGAGTCAACACAGATACGCAGTATTTT
>-|TRBJ1-2|once|TRBV21-1
CASSARDRGNGYTF
TGTGCCAGCAGCGCCCGGGACAGGGGTAATGGCTACACCTTC
>-|TRBJ2-5|-|TRBV5-1
CASSSRGQETQYF
TGCGCCAGCAGCTCCCGAGGGCAAGAGACCCAGTACTTC
>TRBD1|TRBJ1-1|-|TRBV10-2
CASSNRGFNTEAFF
TGCGCCAGCAGTAACAGGGGGTTCAACACTGAAGCTTTCTTT
>TRBD1|TRBJ1-4|-|TRBV7-2
CASSESGTGVEKLFF
TGTGCCAGCAGCGAGAGCGGGACAGGGGTAGAAAAACTGTTTTTT
>-|TRBJ2-6|-|TRBV19
CASRRGFDRSSGANVLTF
TGTGCCAGCCGAAGGGGATTTGACCGAAGCTCTGGGGCCAACGTCCTGACTTTC
>TRBD2|TRBJ2-1|-|TRBV2
CASSEFVTSGFNEQFF
TGTGCCAGCAGTGAATTCGTGACTAGCGGGTTCAATGAGCAGTTCTTC
>TRBD1|TRBJ1-5|-|TRBV6-5
CASSTGQGGEQPQHF
TGTGCCAGCAGTACCGGACAGGGGGGCGAGCAGCCCCAGCATTTT